This TCR beta chain was identified in a study of cytomegalovirus exposure and HLA in healthy donors. Overall study context: Among the approximately 380 donors who were genotyped, about 84% fell in the genetic ancestry cluster that is associated with self-reported Caucasian donors. Whole-study findings and limits: In a later analysis, most CMV-associated TCR beta chains appeared HLA-restricted. The study designated 150 to 200 TCR beta chains cytomegalovirus-associated. What was likely a sequencing artifact was a cluster of highly shared sequence variants.

As concerns this clone: Its antigen is unidentified.

It was with 60 Vbeta and 13 Jbeta primers that the PCR ran. Clones were sequenced by immunoSEQ multiplex PCR, and TCRdb holds only the in-frame ones, with some missing. The sample data list 65,000 to 90,000 clones. Per germline, CDR1 GTSNPN and CDR2 SVGIG (reference sequence). CDR3 length: 11 residues. With 0 bases removed from V and 15 bases from J, the gap between germline ends came to 12 bases. The source of this sequence is a female donor in good health and CMV-seropositive. The chain is built from TRBV30 and TRBJ2-1; unclear D gene. The sequenced sample was PBMCs. The CDR3 here is CAWSVLDVWFF. The CDR3 coding sequence is TGTGCCTGGAGTGTACTTGATGTATGGTTCTTC.